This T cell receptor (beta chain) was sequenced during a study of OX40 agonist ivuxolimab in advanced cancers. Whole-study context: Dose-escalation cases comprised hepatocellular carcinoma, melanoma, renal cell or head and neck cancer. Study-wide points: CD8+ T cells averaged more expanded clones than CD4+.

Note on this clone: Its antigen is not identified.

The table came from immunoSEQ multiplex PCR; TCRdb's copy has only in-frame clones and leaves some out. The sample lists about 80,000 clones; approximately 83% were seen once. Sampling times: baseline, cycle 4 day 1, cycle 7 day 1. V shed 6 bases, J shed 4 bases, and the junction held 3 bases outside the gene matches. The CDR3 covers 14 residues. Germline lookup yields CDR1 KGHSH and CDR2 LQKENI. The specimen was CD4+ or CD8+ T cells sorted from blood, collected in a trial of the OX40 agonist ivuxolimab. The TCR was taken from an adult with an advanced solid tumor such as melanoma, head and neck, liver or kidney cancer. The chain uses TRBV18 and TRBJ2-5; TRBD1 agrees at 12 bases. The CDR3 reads CASSGQGASETQYF. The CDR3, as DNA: TGTGCCAGCTCGGGACAGGGGGCATCAGAGACCCAGTACTTC. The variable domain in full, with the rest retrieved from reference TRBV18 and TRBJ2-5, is NAGVMQNPRHLVRRRGQEARLRCSPMKGHSHVYWYRQLPEEGLKFMVYLQKENIIDESGMPKERFSAEFPKEGPSILRIQQVVRGDSAAYFCASSGQGASETQYFGPGTRLLVL.